One TCR beta chain is described in this entry. Its target is unknown. The CDR3 extends over 13 amino acids. Germline V lookup: CDR1 MGHRA, CDR2 YSYEKL. The V and J ends lost 6 bases and 2 bases respectively, with 7 bases between them. These data come from a study of cytomegalovirus exposure and HLA in healthy donors. General study results and limits: Further analysis was carried out later, and it showed several of the most significant clusters appearing linked to common viral pathogens. It was assumed in the presence/absence analyses that sequencing depth was roughly uniform across donors.

PCR used 60 Vbeta primers and 13 Jbeta primers. Only in-frame clones appear in the TCRdb table, and some are missing; sequencing was by immunoSEQ multiplex PCR. The repertoire holds roughly 150,000 clones, roughly 74% seen once, with around 11% in the top ten. J is TRBJ2-2 and V is TRBV4-1; tentative D call: TRBD1 (6 bases). This sequence originates from a man aged 18-30 years in good health and CMV-seropositive. The sequenced sample was PBMCs. The CDR3 region has the DNA TGCGCCAGCAGACAGGGAAACACCGGGGAGCTGTTTTTT. Encoded protein: CASRQGNTGELFF.